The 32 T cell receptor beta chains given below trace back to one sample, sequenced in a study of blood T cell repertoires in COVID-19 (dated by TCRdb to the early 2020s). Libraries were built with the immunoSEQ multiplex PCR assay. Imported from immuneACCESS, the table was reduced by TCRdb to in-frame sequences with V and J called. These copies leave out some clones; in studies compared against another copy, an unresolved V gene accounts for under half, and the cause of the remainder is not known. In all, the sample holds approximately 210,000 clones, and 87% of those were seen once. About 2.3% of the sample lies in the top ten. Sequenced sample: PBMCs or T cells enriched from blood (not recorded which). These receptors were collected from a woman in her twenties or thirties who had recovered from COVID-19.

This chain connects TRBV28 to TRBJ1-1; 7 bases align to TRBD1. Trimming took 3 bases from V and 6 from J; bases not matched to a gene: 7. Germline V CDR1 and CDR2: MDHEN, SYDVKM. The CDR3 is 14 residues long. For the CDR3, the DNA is TGTGCCAGCAGTTTCGGGACAGTAAAGGCTGAAGCTTTCTTT. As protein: CASSFGTVKAEAFF.

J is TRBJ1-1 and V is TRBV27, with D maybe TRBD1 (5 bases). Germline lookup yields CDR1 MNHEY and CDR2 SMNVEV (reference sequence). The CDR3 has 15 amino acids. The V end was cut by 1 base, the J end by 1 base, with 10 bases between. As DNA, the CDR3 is TGTGCCAGCAGTTTATGGGGGGGATGGAACACTGAAGCTTTCTTT. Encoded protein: CASSLWGGWNTEAFF.

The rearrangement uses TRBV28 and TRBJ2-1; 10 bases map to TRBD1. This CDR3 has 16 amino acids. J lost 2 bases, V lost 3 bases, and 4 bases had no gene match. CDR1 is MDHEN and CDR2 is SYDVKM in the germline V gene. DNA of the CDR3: TGTGCCAGCAGTTTCAGCGGACAGGGGGCCTACAATGAGCAGTTCTTC. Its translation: CASSFSGQGAYNEQFF.

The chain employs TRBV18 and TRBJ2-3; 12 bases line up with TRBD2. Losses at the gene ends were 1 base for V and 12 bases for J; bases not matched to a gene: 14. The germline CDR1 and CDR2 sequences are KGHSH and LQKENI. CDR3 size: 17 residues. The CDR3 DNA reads TGTGCCAGCTCACCACGACTAGCGGGAGTCTTCAGCACATCTCAGTATTTT. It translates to CASSPRLAGVFSTSQYF.

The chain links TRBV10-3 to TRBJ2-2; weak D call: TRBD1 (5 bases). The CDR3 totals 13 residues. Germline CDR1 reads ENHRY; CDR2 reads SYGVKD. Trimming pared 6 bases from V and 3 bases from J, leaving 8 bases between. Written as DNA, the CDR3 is TGTGCCATCAGGCAGGGTGACACCGGGGAGCTGTTTTTT. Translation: CAIRQGDTGELFF.

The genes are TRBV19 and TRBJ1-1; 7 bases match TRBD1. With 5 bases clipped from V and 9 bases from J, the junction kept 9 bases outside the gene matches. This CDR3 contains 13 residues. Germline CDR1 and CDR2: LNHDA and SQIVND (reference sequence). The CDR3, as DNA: TGTGCCAGTAGTCCACCCGGGACAGAGAAAGCTTTCTTT. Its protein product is CASSPPGTEKAFF.

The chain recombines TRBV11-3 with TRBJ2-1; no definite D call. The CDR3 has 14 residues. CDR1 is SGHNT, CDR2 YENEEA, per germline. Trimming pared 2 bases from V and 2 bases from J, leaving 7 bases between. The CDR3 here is CASSLLGAYNEQFF. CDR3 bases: TGTGCCAGCAGCTTACTAGGCGCCTACAATGAGCAGTTCTTC. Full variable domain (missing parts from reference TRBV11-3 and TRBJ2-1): EAGVVQSPRYKIIEKKQPVAFWCNPISGHNTLYWYLQNLGQGPELLIRYENEEAVDDSQLPKDRFSAERLKGVDSTLKIQPAELGDSAVYLCASSLLGAYNEQFFGPGTRLTVL.

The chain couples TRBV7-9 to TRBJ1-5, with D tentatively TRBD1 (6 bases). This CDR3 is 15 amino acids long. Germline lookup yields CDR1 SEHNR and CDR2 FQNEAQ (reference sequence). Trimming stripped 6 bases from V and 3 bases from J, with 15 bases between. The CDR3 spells CASSFSQGFNQPQHF. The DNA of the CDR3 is TGTGCCAGCAGTTTTTCACAGGGCTTCAATCAGCCCCAGCATTTT.

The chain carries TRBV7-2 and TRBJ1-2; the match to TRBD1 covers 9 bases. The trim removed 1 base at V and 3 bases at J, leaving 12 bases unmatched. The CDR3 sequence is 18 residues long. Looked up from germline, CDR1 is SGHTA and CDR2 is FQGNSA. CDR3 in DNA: TGTGCCAGCAGCTTAGAACCCGACAGGGGGTTAAAAGACTATGGCTACACCTTC. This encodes CASSLEPDRGLKDYGYTF. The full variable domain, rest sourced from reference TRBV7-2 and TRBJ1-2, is GAGVSQSPSNKVTEKGKDVELRCDPISGHTALYWYRQSLGQGLEFLIYFQGNSAPDKSGLPSDRFSAERTGGSVSTLTIQRTQQEDSAVYLCASSLEPDRGLKDYGYTFGSGTRLTVV.

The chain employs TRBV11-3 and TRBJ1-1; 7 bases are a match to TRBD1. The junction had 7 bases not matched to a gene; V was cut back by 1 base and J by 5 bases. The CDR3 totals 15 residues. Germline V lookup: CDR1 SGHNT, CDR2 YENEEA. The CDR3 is CASSLAGQPGTEAFF. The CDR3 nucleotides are TGTGCCAGCAGCTTAGCGGGACAGCCGGGAACTGAAGCTTTCTTT. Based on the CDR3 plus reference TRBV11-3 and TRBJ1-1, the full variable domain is EAGVVQSPRYKIIEKKQPVAFWCNPISGHNTLYWYLQNLGQGPELLIRYENEEAVDDSQLPKDRFSAERLKGVDSTLKIQPAELGDSAVYLCASSLAGQPGTEAFFGQGTRLTVV.

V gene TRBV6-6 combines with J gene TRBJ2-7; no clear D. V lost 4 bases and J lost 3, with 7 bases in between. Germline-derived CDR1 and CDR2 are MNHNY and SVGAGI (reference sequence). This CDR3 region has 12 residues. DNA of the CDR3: TGTGCCAGCAGTTCCAAACTCTACGAGCAGTACTTC. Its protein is CASSSKLYEQYF.

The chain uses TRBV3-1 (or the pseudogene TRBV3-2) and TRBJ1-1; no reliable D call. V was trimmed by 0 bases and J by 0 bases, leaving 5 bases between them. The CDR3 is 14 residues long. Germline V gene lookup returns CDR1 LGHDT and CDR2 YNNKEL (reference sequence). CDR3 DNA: TGTGCCAGCAGCCAAGATATCCTGAACACTGAAGCTTTCTTT. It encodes CASSQDILNTEAFF.

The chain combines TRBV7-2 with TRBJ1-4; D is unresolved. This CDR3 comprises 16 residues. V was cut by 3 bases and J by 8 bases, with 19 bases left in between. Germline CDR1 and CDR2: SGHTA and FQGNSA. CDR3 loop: CASSFGMLAPGEKLFF. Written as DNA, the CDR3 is TGTGCCAGCAGCTTCGGTATGCTGGCACCGGGGGAAAAACTGTTTTTT.

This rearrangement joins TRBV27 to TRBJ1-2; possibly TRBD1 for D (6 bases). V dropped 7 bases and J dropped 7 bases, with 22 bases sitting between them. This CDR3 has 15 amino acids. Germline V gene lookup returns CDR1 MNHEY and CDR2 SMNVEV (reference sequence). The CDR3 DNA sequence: TGTGCCAGCAAACCAAATGACATTACAGGGCCTGGCTACACCTTC. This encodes CASKPNDITGPGYTF.

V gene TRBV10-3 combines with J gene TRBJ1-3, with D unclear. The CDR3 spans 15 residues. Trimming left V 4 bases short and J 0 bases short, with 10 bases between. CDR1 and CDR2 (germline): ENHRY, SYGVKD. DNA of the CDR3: TGTGCCATCAGTGCAATGTCGGGCTCTGGAAACACCATATATTTT. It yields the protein CAISAMSGSGNTIYF.

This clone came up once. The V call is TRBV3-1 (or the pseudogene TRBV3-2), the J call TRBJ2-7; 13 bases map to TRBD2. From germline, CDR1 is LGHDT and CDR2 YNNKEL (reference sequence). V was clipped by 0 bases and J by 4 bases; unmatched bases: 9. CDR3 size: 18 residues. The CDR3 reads CASSQDQGTSGKLYEQYF. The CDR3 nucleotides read TGTGCCAGCAGCCAAGATCAGGGGACTAGCGGGAAGCTATACGAGCAGTACTTC.

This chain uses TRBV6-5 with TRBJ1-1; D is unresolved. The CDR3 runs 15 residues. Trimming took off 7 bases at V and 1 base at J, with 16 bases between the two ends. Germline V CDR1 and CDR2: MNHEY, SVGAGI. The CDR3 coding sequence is TGTGCCAGCACCGGGGTGAGGTGGGGGAACACTGAAGCTTTCTTT. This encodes CASTGVRWGNTEAFF.

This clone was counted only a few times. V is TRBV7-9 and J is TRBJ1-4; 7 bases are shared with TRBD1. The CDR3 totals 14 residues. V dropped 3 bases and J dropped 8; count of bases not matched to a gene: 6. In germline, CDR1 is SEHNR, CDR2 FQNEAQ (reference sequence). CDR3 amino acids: CASSFQGVWEKLFF. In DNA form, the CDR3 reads TGTGCCAGCAGCTTCCAGGGGGTTTGGGAAAAACTGTTTTTT.

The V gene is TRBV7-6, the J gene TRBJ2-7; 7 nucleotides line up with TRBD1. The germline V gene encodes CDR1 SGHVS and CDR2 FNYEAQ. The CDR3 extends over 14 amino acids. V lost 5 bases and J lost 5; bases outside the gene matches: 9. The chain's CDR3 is CASSERQGTHEQYF. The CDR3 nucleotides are TGTGCCAGCAGCGAAAGACAGGGTACCCACGAGCAGTACTTC. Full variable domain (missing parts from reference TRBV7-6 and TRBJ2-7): GAGVSQSPRYKVTKRGQDVALRCDPISGHVSLYWYRQALGQGPEFLTYFNYEAQQDKSGLPNDRFSAERPEGSISTLTIQRTEQRDSAMYRCASSERQGTHEQYFGPGTRLTVT.

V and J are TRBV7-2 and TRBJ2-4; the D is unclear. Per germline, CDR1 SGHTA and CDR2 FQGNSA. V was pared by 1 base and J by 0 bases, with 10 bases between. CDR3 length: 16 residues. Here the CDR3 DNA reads TGTGCCAGCAGCTTAGGTAGTCTAATAGCCAAAAACATTCAGTACTTC. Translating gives CASSLGSLIAKNIQYF.

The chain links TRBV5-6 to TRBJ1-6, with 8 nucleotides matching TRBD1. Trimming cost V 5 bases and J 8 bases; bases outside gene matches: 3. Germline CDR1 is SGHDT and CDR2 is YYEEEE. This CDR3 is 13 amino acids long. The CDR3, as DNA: TGTGCCAGCAGTCTGGGACAGGATTCACCCCTCCACTTT. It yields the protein CASSLGQDSPLHF.

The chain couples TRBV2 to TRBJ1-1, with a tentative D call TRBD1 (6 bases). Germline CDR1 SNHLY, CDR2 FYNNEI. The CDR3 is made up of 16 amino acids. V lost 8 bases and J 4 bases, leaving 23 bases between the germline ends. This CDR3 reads CASSEPGGGQTTEAFF. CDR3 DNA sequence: TGTGCCAGCTCCGAACCGGGCGGGGGGCAGACCACTGAAGCTTTCTTT.

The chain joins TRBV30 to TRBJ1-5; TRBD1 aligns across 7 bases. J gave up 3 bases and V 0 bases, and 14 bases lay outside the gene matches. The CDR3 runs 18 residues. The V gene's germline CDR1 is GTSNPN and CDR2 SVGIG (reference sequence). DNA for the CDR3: TGTGCCTGGAGTGTACCCCAGGGGGGTGTCCGCACCAATCAGCCCCAGCATTTT. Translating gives CAWSVPQGGVRTNQPQHF.

This chain's CDR3 is CASSLSGGRTGELFF. The CDR3 region has the DNA TGTGCCAGCAGCTTATCAGGAGGGCGGACCGGGGAGCTGTTTTTT. The chain employs TRBV11-2 and TRBJ2-2, with D perhaps matching TRBD2 (6 bases). V lost 2 bases, J lost 5 bases, and 12 bases lay in between. The CDR3 covers 15 residues. CDR1 is SGHAT and CDR2 is FQNNGV in the germline V gene.

In DNA form, the CDR3 reads TGTGCCAGCAGCTTCGGGACAGTTACTATGAACACTGAAGCTTTCTTT. It translates to CASSFGTVTMNTEAFF. The chain uses TRBV7-2 and TRBJ1-1; 7 bases map to TRBD1. Germline V CDR1 and CDR2: SGHTA, FQGNSA. V lost 3 bases and J lost 0; bases outside the gene matches: 7. The CDR3 totals 16 residues.

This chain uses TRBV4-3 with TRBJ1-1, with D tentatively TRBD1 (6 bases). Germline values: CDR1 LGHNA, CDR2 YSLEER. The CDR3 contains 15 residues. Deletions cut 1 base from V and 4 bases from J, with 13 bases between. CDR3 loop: CASSQVQGGGTEAFF. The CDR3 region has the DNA TGCGCCAGCAGCCAAGTCCAAGGGGGGGGCACTGAAGCTTTCTTT.

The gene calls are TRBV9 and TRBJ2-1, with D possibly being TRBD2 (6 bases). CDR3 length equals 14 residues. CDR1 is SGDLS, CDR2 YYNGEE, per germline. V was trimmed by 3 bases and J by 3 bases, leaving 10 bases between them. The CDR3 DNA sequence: TGTGCCAGCAGCGCCGGGACTTTCTACAATGAGCAGTTCTTC. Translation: CASSAGTFYNEQFF.

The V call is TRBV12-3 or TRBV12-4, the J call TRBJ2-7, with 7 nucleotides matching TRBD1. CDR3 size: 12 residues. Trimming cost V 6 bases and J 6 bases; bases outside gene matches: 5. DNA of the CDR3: TGTGCCAGCAGACGACAGGGTCGCGAGCAGTACTTC. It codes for CASRRQGREQYF.

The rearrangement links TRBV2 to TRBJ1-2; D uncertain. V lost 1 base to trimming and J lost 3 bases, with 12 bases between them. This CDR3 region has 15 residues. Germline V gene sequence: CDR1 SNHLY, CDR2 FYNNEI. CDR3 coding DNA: TGTGCCAGCAGTGAAGGGCCAACCCCTGACTATGGCTACACCTTC. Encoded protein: CASSEGPTPDYGYTF.

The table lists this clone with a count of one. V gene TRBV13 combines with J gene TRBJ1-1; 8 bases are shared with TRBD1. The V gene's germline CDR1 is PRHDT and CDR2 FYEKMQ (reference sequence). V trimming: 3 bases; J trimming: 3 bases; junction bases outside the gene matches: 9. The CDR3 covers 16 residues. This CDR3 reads CASSFNRGRIDTEAFF. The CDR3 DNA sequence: TGTGCCAGCAGCTTTAACAGGGGGAGGATAGACACTGAAGCTTTCTTT.

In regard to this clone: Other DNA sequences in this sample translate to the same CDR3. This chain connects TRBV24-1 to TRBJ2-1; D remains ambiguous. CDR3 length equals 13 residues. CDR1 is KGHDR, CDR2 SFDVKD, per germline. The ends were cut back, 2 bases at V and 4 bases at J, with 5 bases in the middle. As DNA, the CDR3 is TGTGCCACCAGTGATTCCAGTTACAATGAGCAGTTCTTC. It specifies CATSDSSYNEQFF.

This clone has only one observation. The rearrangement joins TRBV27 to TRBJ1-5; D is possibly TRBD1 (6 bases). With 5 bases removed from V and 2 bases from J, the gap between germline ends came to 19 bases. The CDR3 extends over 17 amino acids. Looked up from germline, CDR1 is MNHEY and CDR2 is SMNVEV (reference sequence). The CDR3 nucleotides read TGTGCCAGCAGTATCAAGCAGGGGATTTTAGGCAATCAGCCCCAGCATTTT. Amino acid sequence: CASSIKQGILGNQPQHF.